The rows below give T cell receptor delta chains drawn from one sample of a study of gamma-delta chains in newborns, infants, children. TCRdb re-called the reads via CATT. The sample yields 10,000 to 13,000 delta-chain clones, about 8.2% seen once. Sequenced input: blood. The receptors come from a child who was a newborn, infant or young child, either healthy, febrile or measles-vaccinated (not recorded which). Each CDR3 is given with its conserved first and last residue. D genes are given only for firm matches. Expanded clones get a size class; other rows say once, few or many, or leave the size out.

size	V	D	J	CDR3	DNA
.	TRDV2	TRDD3	TRDJ1	CACDAVLGDRGGDKLIF	TGTGCCTGTGACGCCGTACTGGGGGATAGAGGAGGCGATAAACTCATCTTT
few	TRDV2	TRDD3	TRDJ3	CACDILGDKRGSWDTRQMFF	TGTGCCTGTGACATACTGGGGGATAAGAGAGGCTCCTGGGACACCCGACAGATGTTTTTC
few	TRDV2	TRDD3	TRDJ1	CACDTVRSGGSTDKLIF	TGTGCCTGTGACACAGTGCGAAGTGGGGGATCCACCGATAAACTCATCTTT
.	TRDV2	TRDD3	TRDJ3	CACDPVLGASSWDTRQMFF	TGTGCCTGTGACCCAGTACTGGGGGCCTCCTCCTGGGACACCCGACAGATGTTTTTC
.	TRDV1	.	TRDJ1	CALGEPSPGYTDKLIF	TGTGCTCTTGGGGAACCCTCCCCCGGATACACCGATAAACTCATCTTT
.	TRDV2	TRDD3	TRDJ1	CACDTLGDRYADKLIF	TGTGCCTGTGACACCTTGGGGGATAGGTACGCCGATAAACTCATCTTT
few	TRDV2	TRDD3	TRDJ3	CACDTGGVLGASSWDTRQMFF	TGTGCCTGTGACACCGGAGGGGTACTGGGGGCTAGCTCCTGGGACACCCGACAGATGTTTTTC
.	TRDV2	TRDD3	TRDJ3	CACDTAGIRPWDTRQTFF	TGCGCCTGTGACACAGCGGGGATACGCCCCTGGGACACCCGACAGACGTTTTTC
.	TRDV2	TRDD3	TRDJ3	CACDVPSHWGLSSWDTRQMFF	TGTGCCTGTGACGTGCCTTCCCACTGGGGGCTCAGCTCCTGGGACACCCGACAGATGTTTTTC
few	TRDV2	TRDD3	TRDJ1	CACDTLLGDDDKLIF	TGTGCCTGTGACACCCTACTGGGGGACGACGATAAACTCATCTTT
.	TRDV2	TRDD3	TRDJ1	CACDTVGYLLGGPYTDKLIF	TGTGCCTGTGACACCGTGGGGTATTTACTGGGGGGCCCGTACACCGATAAACTCATCTTT
few	TRDV2	TRDD3	TRDJ2	CACDSLLGDTLTAQLFF	TGTGCCTGTGACTCCCTACTGGGGGATACGTTGACAGCACAACTCTTCTTT
few	TRDV1	TRDD3	TRDJ1	CALGEERGTGGLYTDKPIF	TGTGCTCTTGGGGAAGAGAGGGGTACTGGGGGATTGTACACCGATAAACCCATCTTT
few	TRDV1	.	TRDJ1	CALGVRDSDYHTDKLIF	TGTGCTCTTGGGGTCCGAGATTCTGATTATCACACCGATAAACTCATCTTT
few	TRDV2	TRDD3	TRDJ3	CACDKLLMGDTRRDTRQMFF	TGTGCCTGTGACAAGCTTTTAATGGGGGATACGCGACGGGACACCCGACAGATGTTTTTC
few	TRDV1	TRDD3	TRDJ1	CALGENGTGGRPTDKLIF	TGTGCTCTTGGGGAAAATGGAACTGGGGGCCGACCTACCGATAAACTCATCTTT
large	TRDV1	TRDD3	TRDJ1	CALGPKRWGFLLGDTGSDKLIF	TGTGCTCTTGGGCCAAAACGGTGGGGATTTTTACTGGGGGATACTGGCAGCGATAAACTCATCTTT
.	TRDV2	TRDD3	TRDJ1	CACDTVERGHTGGYAGYTDKLIF	TGTGCCTGTGACACCGTGGAGAGAGGTCATACTGGGGGATACGCAGGGTATACCGATAAACTCATCTTT
medium-sized	TRDV2	TRDD3	TRDJ1	CACDTVGLTGGFRVTDKLIF	TGTGCCTGTGACACCGTAGGCCTAACTGGGGGATTCCGAGTCACCGATAAACTCATCTTT
.	TRDV2	TRDD3	TRDJ3	CACDTLGDHSWDTRQMFF	TGTGCCTGTGACACGCTGGGGGACCACTCCTGGGACACCCGACAGATGTTTTTC
medium-sized	TRDV2	.	TRDJ3	CACDKIGNSWDTRQMFF	TGTGCCTGTGACAAGATTGGGAACTCCTGGGACACCCGACAGATGTTTTTC
.	TRDV1	TRDD3	TRDJ1	CALGEPSWLLGAEGTDKLIF	TGTGCTCTTGGGGAACCTTCCTGGCTACTGGGGGCCGAGGGGACCGATAAACTCATCTTT
few	TRDV2	TRDD3	TRDJ3	CACDTWGIENSWDTRQMFF	TGTGCCTGTGACACCTGGGGGATAGAAAACTCCTGGGACACCCGACAGATGTTTTTC
.	TRDV1	TRDD3	TRDJ1	CALGERPFSGDTGYTDKLIF	TGTGCTCTTGGGGAAAGGCCTTTTTCTGGGGATACTGGGTACACCGATAAACTCATCTTT
few	TRDV2	TRDD3	TRDJ3	CACVYWGIWRIWDTRQMFF	TGTGCCTGTGTCTACTGGGGGATATGGAGGATCTGGGACACCCGACAGATGTTTTTC
.	TRDV2	TRDD3	TRDJ3	CACDTGGSQSSWDTRQMFF	TGTGCCTGTGACACTGGGGGATCCCAGAGCTCCTGGGACACCCGACAGATGTTTTTC
.	TRDV2	TRDD3	TRDJ1	CACDTLGDTPYTDKLIF	TGTGCCTGTGACACCCTGGGGGATACCCCTTACACCGATAAACTCATCTTT
.	TRDV1	.	TRDJ1	CALGEPFPMGGIDKLIF	TGTGCTCTTGGGGAACCCTTTCCCATGGGGGGTATAGATAAACTCATCTTT
few	TRDV2	TRDD3	TRDJ1	CACDLLGEDTDKLIF	TGTGCCTGTGATTTACTGGGGGAGGACACCGATAAACTCATCTTT
few	TRDV2	.	TRDJ3	CACDTAFGGDPSPWDTRQMFF	TGTGCCTGTGACACCGCTTTTGGGGGGGACCCGAGCCCCTGGGACACCCGACAGATGTTTTTC
few	TRDV2	TRDD3	TRDJ3	CACDNTGGPSSWDTRQMFF	TGTGCCTGTGACAATACTGGGGGACCGAGCTCCTGGGACACCCGACAGATGTTTTTC
medium-sized	TRDV2	TRDD3	TRDJ1	CACDTLGDTNDKLIF	TGTGCCTGTGACACACTGGGGGATACAAACGATAAACTCATCTTT
once	TRDV2	.	TRDJ1	CACGTAGPQYTDKLIF	TGTGCCTGTGGCACCGCGGGGCCCCAGTACACCGATAAACTCATCTTT
.	TRDV1	.	TRDJ1	CALGELPGAATLTDKLIF	TGTGCTCTTGGGGAACTCCCGGGGGCCGCAACGTTGACCGATAAACTCATCTTT
.	TRAV29/DV5	TRDD3	TRDJ2	CAACTSYPYWGIRGAQLFF	TGTGCAGCATGTACTTCCTACCCATACTGGGGGATACGGGGGGCACAACTCTTCTTT
.	TRDV2	TRDD3	TRDJ3	CACDTGGYLSSWGTRQMFF	TGTGCCTGTGACACCGGGGGATACCTTAGCTCCTGGGGCACCCGACAGATGTTTTTC
few	TRDV2	TRDD3	TRDJ1	CACDTIPDPGGYGRTDKLIF	TGTGCCTGTGACACCATACCTGACCCTGGGGGATACGGGAGGACCGATAAACTCATCTTT
.	TRDV2	TRDD3	TRDJ3	CACDLLGDPSWDTRQMFF	TGTGCCTGTGACCTACTGGGGGATCCCTCCTGGGACACCCGACAGATGTTTTTC
.	TRDV2	.	TRDJ3	CACDTVLRDASSWDTRQMFF	TGTGCCTGTGACACCGTACTGAGGGATGCGAGCTCCTGGGACACCCGACAGATGTTTTTC
.	TRDV1	TRDD3	TRDJ1	CALGSLSTRTPGGKLIF	TGTGCTCTTGGGAGCCTTTCTACAAGGACCCCTGGGGGTAAACTCATCTTT
few	TRDV1	.	TRDJ1	CALGELTIYWPTLGLPGELIF	TGTGCTCTTGGGGAACTCACCATTTATTGGCCTACGTTGGGCCTTCCGGGGGAACTCATCTTT
.	TRDV2	TRDD3	TRDJ2	CACDPVRVGDTLTAQLFF	TGTGCCTGTGACCCCGTTAGAGTGGGGGATACCTTGACAGCACAACTCTTCTTT
.	TRDV2	TRDD3	TRDJ1	CACDTVLGDPYTDKLIF	TGTGCCTGTGACACCGTACTGGGGGATCCTTACACCGATAAACTCATCTTT
few	TRDV1	.	TRDJ1	CALVSDSDKLIF	TGTGCTCTTGTAAGTGATTCCGATAAACTCATCTTT
.	TRDV2	TRDD3	TRDJ3	CACDTAELGDPSSWDTRQMFF	TGTGCCTGTGACACCGCCGAACTGGGGGACCCGAGCTCCTGGGACACCCGACAGATGTTTTTC
few	TRDV2	TRDD3	TRDJ3	CACDTVSLGDSGWDTRQMFF	TGTGCCTGTGACACCGTTAGTCTGGGGGATAGCGGCTGGGACACCCGACAGATGTTTTTC
few	TRDV2	.	TRDJ3	CACDTVEIRRDTRQMFF	TGTGCCTGTGACACCGTGGAGATACGCCGGGACACCCGACAGATGTTTTTC
.	TRDV2	.	TRDJ2	CACDSLIETAQLFF	TGTGCCTGTGACTCCCTTATTGAGACAGCACAACTCTTCTTT
few	TRDV2	TRDD3	TRDJ3	CACDTVGGGKKSSWDTRQMFF	TGTGCCTGTGACACCGTTGGTGGGGGAAAGAAAAGCTCCTGGGACACCCGACAGATGTTTTTC
.	TRDV2	TRDD3	TRDJ1	CACDKLDTRTDKLIF	TGTGCCTGTGACAAGCTGGATACGCGAACCGATAAACTCATCTTT
few	TRDV2	TRDD3	TRDJ1	CACEALGTDKLIF	TGTGCCTGTGAGGCACTGGGGACCGATAAACTCATCTTT
.	TRDV2	TRDD3	TRDJ3	CACDTGNSWGMKWDTRQMFF	TGTGCCTGTGACACCGGAAACTCCTGGGGGATGAAGTGGGACACCCGACAGATGTTTTTC
.	TRDV2	TRDD3	TRDJ3	CACDRTGGYEAWDTRQMFF	TGTGCCTGTGACCGGACTGGGGGATACGAGGCCTGGGACACCCGACAGATGTTTTTC